This TCR beta chain was recorded in a study of T cells in Graves' hyperthyroidism and ophthalmopathy (dated by TCRdb to between 2018 and 2021). Notes on the research overall: A discovery cohort of about a hundred patients, roughly 45 with Graves' ophthalmopathy and under 60 with stable Graves' hyperthyroidism, was used to find distinguishing TCR V-J signatures. Prospective prediction of ophthalmopathy was tested in an independent validation cohort of 18 to 20 hyperthyroidism patients and 17 patients who later progressed to ophthalmopathy. For training and testing, the 100 patients in the discovery cohort were randomly divided in a 7:3 ratio. In over five Graves' hyperthyroidism patients, the study also compared T-cell repertoires from thyroid tissue with T-cell repertoires from blood. Following sampling, methimazole starting at 30 mg daily was given to hyperthyroidism patients, and high-dose intravenous methylprednisolone was given to ophthalmopathy patients. The paper describes TCR Vbeta CDR3 sequencing of 120 to 150 peripheral blood samples, made up of some 42 ophthalmopathy patients, roughly 75 hyperthyroidism patients and about 17 progressor patients.

What the research found in general, with its limitations: Sample size was not statistically predetermined, and investigators were not blinded to group allocation. A 13 V-J signature model separated ophthalmopathy from stable hyperthyroidism, with approximately 87% sensitivity and 81% to 82% specificity in cross-validation and 80%/75% in testing. Most expanded thyroid clonotypes (frequency above 0.001) were also detected in blood, suggesting blood repertoires may reflect thyroid immune responses. In validation, the model predicted progression to ophthalmopathy with around 71% sensitivity and about 73% specificity, a median of roughly seven months before onset.

The TCR beta CDR3 regions were amplified from the RNA transcripts. The TCR CDR3 was subjected to a first round of RT-PCR using the HTBI primer set and the Qiagen OneStep RT-PCR kit. Libraries were constructed in a second round of multiplex PCR, after which size selection and purification were carried out. The libraries were sequenced on an Illumina HiSeq2000 using paired-end 100 bp reads. In the paper's pipeline: SOAPnuke was used to process the raw data, with reads discarded if the reads contained adapters or uncalled bases, had a mean Phred below 15, or lacked an exact constant-primer or identifier match. High-quality paired reads were merged with COPE v1.2.5, and unique nucleotide sequences were defined as clonotypes. MiTCR v1.1 was used to align the clonotypes against IMGT TRBV, TRBD and TRBJ reference segments. Only V-J combinations with frequency above 0.0001, covering about 99% of repertoires, were analysed. A TCS score was defined as the ratio between F50 (clonal expansion) and ExV (chaos), using BLOSUM62-based TCRdist between CDR3 peptides within each V-J. Welch's t-statistics and random forest reduced several hundred V-J features to 10 to 15, which were used in a naive Bayes classifier (R e1071). The similarity between thyroid and blood repertoires was quantified using the Morisita-Horn index. Using fastp trimming at Q25 and MiXCR clonotype assembly, TCRdb reanalyzed the public sequencing data and kept in-frame beta chains. Rows are combined by CDR3 protein, so each entry shows the most common genes and DNA. For this entry, the V and J calls and clone size follow TCRdb and not the study's own pipeline. This sample gives 550,000 to 700,000 distinct CDR3 sequences in total; about 45% of them show up just once. Together, the top ten hold roughly 19% of the sample.

Patients with uncontrolled infections, other autoimmune diseases, pregnancy or lactation were excluded. Diagnoses relied on clinical symptoms, serum thyroxine and TRAb, thyroid ultrasound and orbital computed tomography. Trizol reagent was used to extract total RNA, and RNA quality was then checked on an Agilent 2100 Bioanalyzer. The germline V gene provides CDR1 MNHEY and CDR2 SVGAGI. Deletion took 7 bases off V and 4 bases off J, with a span of 10 bases between the germline ends. From cysteine to phenylalanine, the CDR3 is 12 amino acids long. Here the CDR3 DNA is all that survives: 36 bases in frame from base 1. As regards this clonotype: Its target antigen remains unknown. Qualities for individual bases were not recorded, and no much larger clone is one base off.

This receptor was taken from an adult woman with Graves' disease, either hyperthyroidism or ophthalmopathy (not recorded which). The sample taken for sequencing was peripheral blood or thyroid tissue (not recorded which). Recombination linked TRBV6-5 to TRBJ2-5; a confident D gene designation cannot be given. The CDR3 protein: CASKSQGETQYF. The nucleotides are TGTGCCAGCAAGTCTCAAGGAGAGACCCAGTACTTC.